This T cell receptor beta chain was found in a study of cytomegalovirus exposure and HLA in healthy donors. Here immunoSEQ multiplex PCR was the method, and the copy in TCRdb shows in-frame clones only, minus some. The table has about 78,000 clones, 96% seen once. This CDR3 is 16 amino acids long. Germline-derived CDR1 and CDR2 are LNHDA and SQIVND (reference sequence). V gave up 5 bases and J gave up 7 bases, with 23 bases separating them. V and J are TRBV19 and TRBJ1-2; no firm D call. The TCR sequence derives from a man aged 18 to 29 in good health and CMV-seropositive. The sample was PBMCs. The CDR3: CASSPLKAFTTGGYTF. DNA for the CDR3: TGTGCCAGTAGTCCCCTTAAGGCATTCACTACGGGTGGCTACACCTTC.